The clone carrying this T cell receptor (beta chain) is classed as medium-sized (0.01 to 0.1%). The SP2 primer and nested alpha and beta constant region primers amplified ligated cDNA in four rounds. A single record per CDR3 protein comes from TCRdb applying MiXCR to the UMI-ligation and nested PCR reads. This sample yields around 31,000 distinct CDR3 sequences, of which more than 6.5% are seen a single time; over 3% belongs to the top ten. Treatment meaning: skin biopsy from PPD injection site in Mantoux-positive individual. The library had UMIs added by 3' ligation of an oligonucleotide to TCR cDNA. The sample originates from a study of naive and memory T cell subsets. CDR3 length: 14 residues. Trimming pared 2 bases from V and 1 base from J, leaving 5 bases between. Looked up from germline, CDR1 is LGHDT and CDR2 is YNNKEL (reference sequence).

This sequence joins TRBV3-1 and TRBJ2-2; D is unclear. The starting material was skin, obtained from a tuberculin skin test site. This TCR came from an adult in good health. CDR3 amino acids: CASSQIMNTGELFF. The CDR3 coding sequence is TGTGCCAGCAGCCAAATAATGAACACCGGGGAGCTGTTTTTT.